This record looks at one T cell receptor (beta chain) sequence and its context. The antigen is undetermined. This sample is part of a study of T cell repertoires in cytomegalovirus infection. Overall study: Indications of both CMV infection and matching HLA type were provided by public TCR beta signatures.

Study-wide results and limits: Cumulative public TCR beta family frequency identified CMV carriers with the relevant HLA. There were HLA-C-restricted CMV-specific TCR beta clonotypes dominating the ex vivo response.

CDR1 and CDR2 (germline): KGHDR, SFDVKD. Trimming took 7 bases from V and 0 from J, leaving 9 bases between them. The CDR3 totals 15 residues. TCRdb reprocessed the reads via MiXCR and lists one record per CDR3 protein. The data hold 740,000 or so distinct CDR3 sequences, with approximately 40% observed a single time. Input material: PBMCs. The chain couples TRBV24-1 to TRBJ2-6; D unresolved. The sequence was collected from a human donor in good health (CMV status not recorded). Some clones in this sample may be carry-over from other donors' samples. This CDR3 reads CATSLTGSGANVLTF. The CDR3 nucleotides are TGTGCCACCAGCCTGACGGGCTCTGGGGCCAACGTCCTGACTTTC.